This T cell receptor (beta chain) was sequenced for a study of memory CD4+ T cells and cytomegalovirus serostatus. Study overall: Of the healthy Belgian adults, 9 were CMV seropositive and about two dozen seronegative.

The V end was cut by 4 bases, the J end by 1 base, with 24 bases between. Germline V gene sequence: CDR1 SGHNT, CDR2 YYREEE (reference sequence). The CDR3 sequence is 19 residues long. Profiling relied on immunoSEQ multiplex PCR, and the TCRdb table lists in-frame clones only, not all of them. The sample lists over 35,000 clones, under 80% seen once, with more than 0.75% in the top ten. The sort gate was single viable CD3+CD4+CD8-CD45RO+ cells for memory CD4+ T cells. J is TRBJ2-4 and V is TRBV5-4, with D possibly being TRBD1 (6 bases). The sequencing input was memory CD4+ T cells from blood. The TCR comes from an adult in good health and CMV-seronegative. The CDR3 protein is CASSLLLGAQGKAKNIQYF. The DNA for the CDR3 is TGTGCCAGCAGCCTACTTTTGGGCGCGCAGGGGAAGGCCAAAAACATTCAGTACTTC.